The clone carrying this TCR beta chain was counted at least ten times. The germline gives CDR1 SGHNT, CDR2 YENEEA. Germline trimming cut 1 base from V and 8 bases from J; bases unmatched to any gene: 10. This CDR3 is built from 16 residues. Each CDR3 protein gets one entry after TCRdb re-called the 5' RACE reads with MiXCR. Seen here are about 38,000 distinct CDR3 sequences, about 8.1% observed once, and the top ten hold approximately 2.6%. This specimen comes from a study of chronic HIV infection and antiretroviral therapy. The clonotype was recovered from an adult who had HIV and had not received antiretroviral therapy, or was an uninfected healthy control (not recorded which). Sequenced input: peripheral blood. The chain recombines TRBV11-3 with TRBJ2-1; the match to TRBD2 covers 8 bases. DNA of the CDR3: TGTGCCAGCAGCTTAGGCCAGCGGGAGAAAGTCGATGAGCAGTTCTTC. It specifies CASSLGQREKVDEQFF.